This T cell receptor beta chain was captured by sequencing in a study of T cell clones after liver transplantation. Across the study: Liver transplant recipients had immunosuppression withdrawal attempted within 2 years.

Some clones are missing from TCRdb's copy, which holds only in-frame ones; the method was immunoSEQ multiplex PCR. The sample records about 15,000 clones, roughly 84% being singletons. Germline CDR1 and CDR2: MNHEY and SVGAGI. There are 14 residues in the CDR3. V was cut by 0 bases and J by 4 bases, with 10 bases left in between. Points on this clone: Antigen unknown.

The study, taken as a whole, reports: Conclusions were preliminary, with small, heterogeneous patient groups. Circulating graft-donor-reactive CD4 TCRbeta sequences fell significantly post-transplant in 5 of 8 subjects.

The sample in question was CD8+ T cells from blood, obtained approximately 50 months after liver transplant. The chain is built from TRBV6-5 and TRBJ2-7; no reliable D call. This sequence originates from a human patient who received a liver transplant. The graft donor may have contributed some T cells. CDR3 sequence reads: CASSYSNGGYEQYF. Written as DNA, the CDR3 is TGTGCCAGCAGTTACTCGAACGGTGGGTACGAGCAGTACTTC.